This TCR beta chain was profiled in a study of T cells in Graves' hyperthyroidism and ophthalmopathy. Study conclusions and caveats: From stable hyperthyroidism, ophthalmopathy was separated by a 13 V-J model.

Note on this clonotype: The antigen is undetermined.

Amplified TCR beta CDR3 regions derived from RNA transcripts. With the HTBI primer set, the TCR CDR3 went through a first round of RT-PCR. TCRdb re-derived calls from the multiplex PCR reads in MiXCR, one entry per CDR3 protein. This repertoire shows about 590,000 distinct CDR3 sequences, around 16% found once; its top ten account for around 7.8%. The sequence was collected from a woman aged 25 to 39 with Graves' hyperthyroidism. Sequenced: blood.

CDR3 sequence reads: CASSQGKTGRITSGEQYF. CDR3 coding DNA: TGTGCCAGCAGCCAAGGGAAAACGGGACGGATCACATCCGGCGAGCAGTACTTC. The rearrangement uses TRBV3-1 and TRBJ2-7, with D possibly called TRBD1 or TRBD2 (5 bases each). Germline V gene data show CDR1 as LGHDT and CDR2 as YNNKEL (reference sequence). V lost 1 base and J 6 bases, leaving 25 bases between the germline ends. The CDR3 loop spans 18 amino acids.